The clone carrying this T cell receptor beta chain was seen just once. Its antigen is unknown. The method was immunoSEQ multiplex PCR; TCRdb's version includes in-frame clones alone and lacks a portion of them. The sample contains about 120,000 clones, 70% to 90% of which appear only once. Germline CDR1 is SNHLY and CDR2 is FYNNEI. The CDR3 is made up of 12 amino acids. V lost 4 bases to trimming and J lost 7 bases, with 11 bases between them. This sample is drawn from a study of cytomegalovirus exposure and HLA in healthy donors. Study results and caveats: Subsequent analysis found a tendency for first-cohort TCR clusters to co-occur within the 90 to 150 validation repertoires.

The clonotype was recovered from a woman aged 18-29 years in good health and CMV-seronegative. The sequenced sample was PBMCs. The V call is TRBV2, the J call TRBJ2-7, with D perhaps matching TRBD2 (6 bases). Written as DNA, the CDR3 is TGTGCCAGCAGTGTGGAGGGTCTTGAGCAGTACTTC. Its protein product is CASSVEGLEQYF.